The source of this TCR beta chain is a study of regulatory and conventional T cells in RAG deficiency. Study-wide results and caveats: These Omenn syndrome Treg sorts may hold peripherally activated cells instead. Patient subsets had shorter CDR3s; Omenn Treg-Tconv overlap exceeded 90%.

The CDR3 contains 11 residues. CDR1 and CDR2 from the germline V gene are MNHNS and SASEGT. Here immunoSEQ multiplex PCR was the method, and the copy in TCRdb shows in-frame clones only, minus some. The table shows around 29,000 clones, with 96% occurring only once. Notes on this clone: Its matching antigen is unknown.

Conventional CD4+ T cells were sorted from blood as CD25-low CD127-high cells. The sample was also reused in another study, on regulatory T cells. As reported in that work: The PCR used 52 TRBV and 13 TRBJ primers. In patients, unique TRB V-J pairs were restricted and V/J usage skewed, especially in Tregs.

The sequenced sample consisted of CD25- CD4+ T cells sorted from blood. This sequence originates from a human donor in good health. The chain joins TRBV6-1 to TRBJ2-5, with no clear D. The J call may be incorrect, as the DNA end agrees better with TRBJ2-7. The CDR3 here is CASSVLYEQYF. The CDR3 DNA reads TGTGCCAGCAGTGTCCTCTACGAGCAGTACTTC.